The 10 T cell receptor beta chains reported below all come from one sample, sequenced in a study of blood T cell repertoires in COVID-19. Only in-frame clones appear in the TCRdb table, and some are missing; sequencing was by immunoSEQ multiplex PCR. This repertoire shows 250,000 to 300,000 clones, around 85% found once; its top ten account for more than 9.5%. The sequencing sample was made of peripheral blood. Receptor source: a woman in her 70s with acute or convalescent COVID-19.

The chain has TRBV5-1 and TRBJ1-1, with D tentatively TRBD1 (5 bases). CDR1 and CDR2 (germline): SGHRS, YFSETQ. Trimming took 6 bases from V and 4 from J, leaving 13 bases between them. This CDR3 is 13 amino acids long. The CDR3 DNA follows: TGCGCCAGCAACGGGCAGGGCCCCACTGAAGCTTTCTTT. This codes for CASNGQGPTEAFF.

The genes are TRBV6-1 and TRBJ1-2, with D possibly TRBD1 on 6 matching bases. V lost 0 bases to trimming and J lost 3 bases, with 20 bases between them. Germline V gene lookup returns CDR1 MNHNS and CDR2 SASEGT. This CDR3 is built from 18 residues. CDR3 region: CASSEALGSQGFHYGYTF. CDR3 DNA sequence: TGTGCCAGCAGTGAAGCGTTGGGGTCGCAGGGGTTTCACTATGGCTACACCTTC.

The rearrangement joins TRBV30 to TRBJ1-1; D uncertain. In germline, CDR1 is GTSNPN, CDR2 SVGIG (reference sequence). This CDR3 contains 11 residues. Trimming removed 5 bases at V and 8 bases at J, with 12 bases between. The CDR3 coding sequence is TGTGCCTGGTGTGAGAGACAAGAAGCTTTCTTT. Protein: CAWCERQEAFF.

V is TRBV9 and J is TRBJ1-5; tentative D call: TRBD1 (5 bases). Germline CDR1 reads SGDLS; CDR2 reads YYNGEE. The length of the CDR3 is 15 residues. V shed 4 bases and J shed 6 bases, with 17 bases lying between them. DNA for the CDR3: TGTGCCAGCAGCCCCTGGGGGGTTCAAGGTCAGCCCCAGCATTTT. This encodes CASSPWGVQGQPQHF.

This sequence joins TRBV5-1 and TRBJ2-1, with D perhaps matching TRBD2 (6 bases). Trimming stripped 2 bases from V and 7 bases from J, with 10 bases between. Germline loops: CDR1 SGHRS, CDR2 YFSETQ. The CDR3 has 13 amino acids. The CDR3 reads CASSFGRGNEQFF. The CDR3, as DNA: TGCGCCAGCAGCTTTGGACGGGGGAATGAGCAGTTCTTC.

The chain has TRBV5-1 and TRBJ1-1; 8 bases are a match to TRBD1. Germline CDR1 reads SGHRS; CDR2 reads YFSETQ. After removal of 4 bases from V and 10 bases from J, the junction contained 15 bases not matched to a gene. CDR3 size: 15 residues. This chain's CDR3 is CASSHGVGRGLGAFF. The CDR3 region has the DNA TGCGCCAGCAGCCATGGCGTTGGCAGGGGGCTGGGAGCTTTCTTT.

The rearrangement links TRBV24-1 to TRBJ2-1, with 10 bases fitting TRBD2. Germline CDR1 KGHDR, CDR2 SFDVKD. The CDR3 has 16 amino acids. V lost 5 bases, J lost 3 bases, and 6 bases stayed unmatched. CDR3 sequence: CATSAVAGGLYNEQFF. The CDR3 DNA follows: TGTGCCACCAGTGCCGTAGCGGGGGGCCTCTACAATGAGCAGTTCTTC.

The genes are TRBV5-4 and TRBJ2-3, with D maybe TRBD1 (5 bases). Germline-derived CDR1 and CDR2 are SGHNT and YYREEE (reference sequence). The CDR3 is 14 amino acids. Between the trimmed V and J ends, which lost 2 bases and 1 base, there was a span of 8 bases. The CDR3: CASSLKQGTDTQYF. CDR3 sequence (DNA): TGTGCCAGCAGCTTAAAACAGGGCACAGATACGCAGTATTTT.

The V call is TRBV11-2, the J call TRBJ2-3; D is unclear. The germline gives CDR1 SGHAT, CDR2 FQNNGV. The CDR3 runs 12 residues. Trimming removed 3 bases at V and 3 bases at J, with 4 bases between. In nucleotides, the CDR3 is TGTGCCAGCAGCTTTCTGACAGATACGCAGTATTTT. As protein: CASSFLTDTQYF. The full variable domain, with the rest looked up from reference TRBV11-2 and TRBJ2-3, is EAGVAQSPRYKIIEKRQSVAFWCNPISGHATLYWYQQILGQGPKLLIQFQNNGVVDDSQLPKDRFSAERLKGVDSTLKIQPAKLEDSAVYLCASSFLTDTQYFGPGTRLTVL.

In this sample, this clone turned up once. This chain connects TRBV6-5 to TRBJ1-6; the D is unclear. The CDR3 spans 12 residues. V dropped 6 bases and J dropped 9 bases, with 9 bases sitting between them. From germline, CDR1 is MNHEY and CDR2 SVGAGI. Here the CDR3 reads CASRRITSPLHF. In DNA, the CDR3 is TGTGCCAGCAGGCGGATAACTTCACCCCTCCACTTT.